The 25 T cell receptor beta chains below all came from one sample that was sequenced in a study of T cell clones after liver transplantation. Sequenced by immunoSEQ multiplex PCR; TCRdb stores in-frame clones only, minus some. The sample has more than 95,000 clones, 82% seen once; the top ten hold about 0.89%. Sample: CD4+ T cells from blood, taken before liver transplant. The receptors here all came from a human donor who received a liver transplant.

The chain employs TRBV10-3 and TRBJ2-7; D unclear. CDR1 and CDR2 (germline): ENHRY, SYGVKD. Trimming cost V 6 bases and J 2 bases, with 8 bases left between them. This CDR3 comprises 12 residues. The CDR3 loop is CAISSTAYEQYF. CDR3 coding DNA: TGTGCCATCAGCTCTACGGCCTACGAGCAGTACTTC.

The CDR3: CASSSTSLYEQYF. The CDR3 DNA follows: TGTGCCAGCAGCTCTACTAGTCTCTACGAGCAGTACTTC. This chain joins TRBV7-8 and TRBJ2-7, with a weak D call TRBD2 (5 bases). The V gene's germline CDR1 is SGHVS and CDR2 FQNEAQ. Trimming left V 4 bases short and J 3 bases short, with 10 bases between. CDR3 length: 13 amino acids.

This clone was seen only once. V usage is TRBV4-2 and J usage is TRBJ2-1, with D possibly being TRBD1 (5 bases). The V gene lost 1 base and the J gene lost 1 base, with 14 bases spanning the gap. In germline, CDR1 is LGHNA, CDR2 YNFKEQ. This CDR3 has 17 amino acids. The CDR3 loop is CASSQGVQGGSYNEQFF. The CDR3 nucleotides read TGTGCCAGCAGCCAAGGGGTCCAGGGTGGGTCCTACAATGAGCAGTTCTTC.

The rearrangement joins TRBV5-1 to TRBJ1-1; the match to TRBD1 covers 7 bases. CDR1 and CDR2 from the germline V gene are SGHRS and YFSETQ. V shed 8 bases and J 5 bases; nucleotides not matched to a gene: 12. CDR3 size: 14 residues. The CDR3 loop reads CASRIRDSLTEAFF. DNA of the CDR3: TGCGCCAGTAGGATCCGGGACAGTCTAACTGAAGCTTTCTTT.

The chain joins TRBV18 to TRBJ2-1, with D possibly TRBD1 on 6 matching bases. The ends were cut back, 0 bases at V and 3 bases at J, with 12 bases in the middle. The germline V gene has CDR1 KGHSH and CDR2 LQKENI. The CDR3 length is 16 residues. Written as DNA, the CDR3 is TGTGCCAGCTCACCACCCCGGGACACACTCTACAATGAGCAGTTCTTC. It codes for CASSPPRDTLYNEQFF.

This clone was detected only a few times. V usage is TRBV5-4 and J usage is TRBJ1-1; D is ambiguous. With 0 bases removed from V and 1 base from J, the gap between germline ends came to 10 bases. CDR1 and CDR2 (germline): SGHNT, YYREEE (reference sequence). CDR3 length: 15 residues. The CDR3, as DNA: TGTGCCAGCAGCTTGGTAGGTTTCGGGAACACTGAAGCTTTCTTT. Translating gives CASSLVGFGNTEAFF.

The V gene is TRBV7-2, the J gene TRBJ1-2; D might be TRBD1 (5 bases). Germline values: CDR1 SGHTA, CDR2 FQGNSA. V lost 2 bases, J lost 4 bases, and 11 bases lay in between. This CDR3 region has 14 residues. The CDR3 DNA reads as TGTGCCAGCAGCTTACGGGACGGATTCTATGGCTACACCTTC. Translated: CASSLRDGFYGYTF. Full variable domain (remainder filled in from reference TRBV7-2 and TRBJ1-2): GAGVSQSPSNKVTEKGKDVELRCDPISGHTALYWYRQSLGQGLEFLIYFQGNSAPDKSGLPSDRFSAERTGGSVSTLTIQRTQQEDSAVYLCASSLRDGFYGYTFGSGTRLTVV.

V is TRBV7-3 and J is TRBJ2-1; 8 bases match TRBD2. This CDR3 region has 14 residues. V shed 4 bases, J shed 7 bases, and the junction held 6 bases outside the gene matches. The germline V gene encodes CDR1 SGHTA and CDR2 FQGTGA. For the CDR3, the DNA is TGTGCCAGCAGCTCACCCGGGACTAGGAATGAGCAGTTCTTC. Its translation: CASSSPGTRNEQFF.

The rearrangement links TRBV11-2 to TRBJ2-1, with 7 bases lining up with TRBD2. J gave up 14 bases and V 3 bases, and 4 bases lay outside the gene matches. Looked up from germline, CDR1 is SGHAT and CDR2 is FQNNGV. The CDR3 has 11 amino acids. CDR3 coding DNA: TGTGCCAGCAGCTTTAGGGGAGGGAAGTTCTTC. Translating it yields CASSFRGGKFF.

The sample holds one count of this clone. The rearrangement uses TRBV7-2 and TRBJ1-4; D is undetermined. V shed 6 bases and J shed 4 bases, with 18 bases lying between them. From germline, CDR1 is SGHTA and CDR2 FQGNSA. The length of the CDR3 is 16 residues. The DNA of the CDR3 is TGTGCCAGCAGTTCACCTGAGGACGGATATAATGAAAAACTGTTTTTT. As protein: CASSSPEDGYNEKLFF.

J is TRBJ1-2 and V is TRBV6-1, with D perhaps TRBD1 (6 bases). From germline, CDR1 is MNHNS and CDR2 SASEGT. Trimming cost V 11 bases and J 8 bases, with 27 bases left between them. The CDR3 consists of 15 residues. CDR3 region: CAVTLRGALGKGYTF. The CDR3 region has the DNA TGTGCCGTCACCCTTCGGGGGGCGCTAGGGAAAGGCTACACCTTC.

The CDR3 region is CASSLRHSGGSSEQFF. The CDR3 DNA sequence: TGTGCCAGCAGCTTGCGACATAGCGGGGGGTCGTCCGAGCAGTTCTTC. The genes are TRBV7-7 and TRBJ2-1; 10 bases line up with TRBD2. Germline-derived CDR1 and CDR2 are SSHAT and FNYEAQ (reference sequence). V trimming: 3 bases; J trimming: 10 bases; junction bases outside the gene matches: 12. CDR3 length: 16 residues.

The chain employs TRBV19 and TRBJ1-5, with D possibly being TRBD1 (6 bases). Trimming removed 7 bases from V and 4 bases from J, with 17 bases in between. The CDR3 is 15 residues long. From germline, CDR1 is LNHDA and CDR2 SQIVND (reference sequence). The CDR3 protein is CASKTHGQKNQPQHF. CDR3 nucleotides: TGTGCCAGTAAAACCCACGGACAGAAAAATCAGCCCCAGCATTTT.

This chain uses TRBV7-8 with TRBJ1-1; 9 bases are a match to TRBD1. With 5 bases clipped from V and 5 bases from J, the junction kept 9 bases outside the gene matches. The CDR3 sequence is 15 residues long. Germline V gene sequence: CDR1 SGHVS, CDR2 FQNEAQ. In DNA, the CDR3 is TGTGCCAGCAGCCCACGGGACAGGGTCATGACTGAAGCTTTCTTT. It translates to CASSPRDRVMTEAFF.

The rearrangement uses TRBV27 and TRBJ1-1, with 10 bases aligning to TRBD1. Germline CDR1 MNHEY, CDR2 SMNVEV (reference sequence). The junction had 19 bases not matched to a gene; V was cut back by 5 bases and J by 7 bases. The CDR3 covers 18 residues. The CDR3, as DNA: TGTGCCAGCAGTCAGTACCGGGACAGGGGAGCGGGTTGGGGTGAAGCTTTCTTT. This encodes CASSQYRDRGAGWGEAFF.

The chain carries TRBV14 and TRBJ2-2; D may be TRBD1 (6 bases). Trimming left V 4 bases short and J 1 base short, with 13 bases between. The CDR3 spans 16 residues. Per germline, CDR1 SGHDN and CDR2 FVKESK. CDR3 bases: TGTGCCAGCAGCCCTTTGGACAGTTTGAACACCGGGGAGCTGTTTTTT. Its translation: CASSPLDSLNTGELFF.

The V and J genes are TRBV30 and TRBJ1-3; TRBD1 aligns across 7 bases. With 1 base clipped from V and 4 bases from J, the junction kept 7 bases outside the gene matches. The CDR3 runs to 15 residues. The germline CDR1 and CDR2 sequences are GTSNPN and SVGIG (reference sequence). The CDR3 reads CAWSEGTALGNTIYF. The CDR3 coding sequence is TGTGCCTGGAGTGAGGGGACAGCTTTAGGAAACACCATATATTTT.

The chain is built from TRBV5-1 and TRBJ2-3, with 7 bases fitting TRBD1. The germline V gene has CDR1 SGHRS and CDR2 YFSETQ. The V and J ends lost 0 bases and 2 bases, in that order; junction bases with no gene match: 6. This CDR3 has 16 residues. The CDR3 spells CASSLGQGDFTDTQYF. DNA of the CDR3: TGCGCCAGCAGCTTGGGCCAGGGGGATTTCACAGATACGCAGTATTTT.

The chain is built from TRBV10-3 and TRBJ2-7; TRBD2 is a possible D gene (5 bases). Germline CDR1 ENHRY, CDR2 SYGVKD. V dropped 0 bases and J dropped 1 base, with 10 bases sitting between them. The CDR3 runs to 15 residues. The CDR3 protein is CAISESKRSSYEQYF. CDR3 nucleotides: TGTGCCATCAGTGAGTCGAAGCGGTCGTCCTACGAGCAGTACTTC.

This chain connects TRBV18 to TRBJ2-5; no clear D. The CDR3 is 12 residues long. CDR1 is KGHSH, CDR2 LQKENI, per germline. Trimming stripped 2 bases from V and 4 bases from J, with 5 bases between. Written as DNA, the CDR3 is TGTGCCAGCTCACCAATGTTAGAGACCCAGTACTTC. Amino acid sequence: CASSPMLETQYF.

The V and J genes are TRBV21-1 and TRBJ2-1; the tabulated D call, TRBD2, remains unverified against the DNA. TRBV21-1 is labeled a pseudogene. The CDR3 covers 16 residues. The CDR3 protein is CASSKGPDSGVNEQFF. DNA for the CDR3: TGTGCCAGCAGCAAAGGGCCAGATAGCGGGGTCAATGAGCAGTTCTTC.

This clone came up a few times. The CDR3 coding sequence is TGCGCCAGCAGCCAAGTACGTACTAGCGCGCGGAAAATCGGGAATGAGCAGTTCTTC. This sequence encodes CASSQVRTSARKIGNEQFF. This rearrangement joins TRBV4-1 to TRBJ2-1; 7 nucleotides match TRBD2. V shed 1 base, J shed 7 bases, and the junction held 19 bases outside the gene matches. The CDR3 is 19 residues long. Per the germline V gene, CDR1 is MGHRA and CDR2 is YSYEKL.

The chain couples TRBV19 to TRBJ2-1; D call uncertain. Germline lookup yields CDR1 LNHDA and CDR2 SQIVND (reference sequence). The CDR3 is 14 amino acids. V shed 2 bases and J shed 4 bases, with 9 bases lying between them. The CDR3 DNA reads TGTGCCAGTAGTATAAACGTGGGGTACAATGAGCAGTTCTTC. Residues: CASSINVGYNEQFF.

J is TRBJ2-6 and V is TRBV4-2, with 9 bases that match TRBD1. Per germline, CDR1 LGHNA and CDR2 YNFKEQ. Unmatched junction bases numbered 2, after V lost 3 bases and J lost 2 bases. This CDR3 has 16 amino acids. The CDR3 DNA sequence: TGTGCCAGCAGCCAGGGGGACAGGGCTGGGGCCAACGTCCTGACTTTC. This encodes CASSQGDRAGANVLTF.

CDR3 sequence: CASSLRLAAAYNEQFF. The CDR3, as DNA: TGTGCCAGCAGCTTACGCCTAGCGGCAGCCTACAATGAGCAGTTCTTC. The rearrangement links TRBV7-8 to TRBJ2-1, with 7 bases that match TRBD2. With V trimmed by 2 bases and J by 2 bases, 6 bases remained unmatched. The CDR3 runs 16 residues. From germline, CDR1 is SGHVS and CDR2 FQNEAQ.